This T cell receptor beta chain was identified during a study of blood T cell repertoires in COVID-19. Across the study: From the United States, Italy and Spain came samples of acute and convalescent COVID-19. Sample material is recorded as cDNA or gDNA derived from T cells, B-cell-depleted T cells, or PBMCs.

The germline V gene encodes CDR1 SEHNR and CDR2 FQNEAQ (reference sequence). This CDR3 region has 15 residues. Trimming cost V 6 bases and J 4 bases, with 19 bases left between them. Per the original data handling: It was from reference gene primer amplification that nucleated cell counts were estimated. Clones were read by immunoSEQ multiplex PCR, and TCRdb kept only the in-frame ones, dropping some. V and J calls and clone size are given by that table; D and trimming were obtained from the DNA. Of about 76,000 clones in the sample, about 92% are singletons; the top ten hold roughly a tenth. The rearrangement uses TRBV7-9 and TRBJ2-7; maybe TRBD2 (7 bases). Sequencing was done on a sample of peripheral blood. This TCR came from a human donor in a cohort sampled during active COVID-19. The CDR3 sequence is CASSPVSGGFYEQYF. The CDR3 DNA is TGTGCCAGCAGTCCCGTGTCGGGGGGCTTTTACGAGCAGTACTTC.